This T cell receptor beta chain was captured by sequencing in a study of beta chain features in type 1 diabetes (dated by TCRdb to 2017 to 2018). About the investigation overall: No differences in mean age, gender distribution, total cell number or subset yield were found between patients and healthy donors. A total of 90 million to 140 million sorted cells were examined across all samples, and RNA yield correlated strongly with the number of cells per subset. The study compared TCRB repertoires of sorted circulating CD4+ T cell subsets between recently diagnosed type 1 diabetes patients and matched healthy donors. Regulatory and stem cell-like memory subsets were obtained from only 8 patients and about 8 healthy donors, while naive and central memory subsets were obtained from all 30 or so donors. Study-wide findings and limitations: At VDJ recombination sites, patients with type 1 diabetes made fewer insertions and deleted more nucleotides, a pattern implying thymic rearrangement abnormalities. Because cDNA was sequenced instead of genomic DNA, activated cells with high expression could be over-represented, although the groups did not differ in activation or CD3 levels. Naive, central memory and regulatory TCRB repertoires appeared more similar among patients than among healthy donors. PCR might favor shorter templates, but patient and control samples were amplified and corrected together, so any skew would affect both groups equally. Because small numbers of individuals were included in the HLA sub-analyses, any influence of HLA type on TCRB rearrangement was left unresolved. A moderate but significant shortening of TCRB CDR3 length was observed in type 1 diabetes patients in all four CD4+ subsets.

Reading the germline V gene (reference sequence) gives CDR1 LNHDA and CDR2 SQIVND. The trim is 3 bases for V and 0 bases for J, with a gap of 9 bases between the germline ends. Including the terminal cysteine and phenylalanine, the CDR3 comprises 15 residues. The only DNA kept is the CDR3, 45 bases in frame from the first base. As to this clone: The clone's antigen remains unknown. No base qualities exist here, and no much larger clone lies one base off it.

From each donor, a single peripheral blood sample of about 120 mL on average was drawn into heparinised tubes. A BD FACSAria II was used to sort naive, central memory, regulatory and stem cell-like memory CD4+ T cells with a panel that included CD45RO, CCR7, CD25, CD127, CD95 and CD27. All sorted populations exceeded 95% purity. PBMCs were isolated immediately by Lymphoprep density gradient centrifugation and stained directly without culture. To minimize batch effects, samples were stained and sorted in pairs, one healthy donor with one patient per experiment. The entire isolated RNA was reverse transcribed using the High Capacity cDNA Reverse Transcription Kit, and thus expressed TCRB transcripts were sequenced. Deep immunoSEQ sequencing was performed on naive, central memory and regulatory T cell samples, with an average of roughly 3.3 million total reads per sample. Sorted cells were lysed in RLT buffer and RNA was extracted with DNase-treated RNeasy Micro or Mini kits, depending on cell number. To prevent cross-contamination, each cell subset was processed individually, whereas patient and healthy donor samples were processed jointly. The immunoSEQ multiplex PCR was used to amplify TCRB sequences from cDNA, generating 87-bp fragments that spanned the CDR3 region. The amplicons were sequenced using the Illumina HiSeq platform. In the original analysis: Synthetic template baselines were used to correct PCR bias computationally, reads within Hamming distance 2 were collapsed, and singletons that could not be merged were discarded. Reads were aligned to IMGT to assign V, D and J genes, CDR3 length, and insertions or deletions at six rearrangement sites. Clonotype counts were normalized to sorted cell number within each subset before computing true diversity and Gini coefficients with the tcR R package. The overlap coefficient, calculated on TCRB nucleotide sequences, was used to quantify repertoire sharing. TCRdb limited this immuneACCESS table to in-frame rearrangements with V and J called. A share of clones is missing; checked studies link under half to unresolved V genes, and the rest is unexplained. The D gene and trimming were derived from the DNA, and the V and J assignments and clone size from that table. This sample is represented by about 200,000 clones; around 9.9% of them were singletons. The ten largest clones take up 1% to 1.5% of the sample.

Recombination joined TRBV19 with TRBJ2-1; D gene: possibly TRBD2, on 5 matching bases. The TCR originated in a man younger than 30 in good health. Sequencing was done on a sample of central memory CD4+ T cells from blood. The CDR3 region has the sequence CASSMSGSSYNEQFF. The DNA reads TGTGCCAGTAGTATGTCGGGAAGCTCCTACAATGAGCAGTTCTTC.